Shown below are 16 T cell receptor beta chains from a single sample sequenced in a study of T cell repertoires in cytomegalovirus infection. TCRdb called the reads again in MiXCR, with one record for every CDR3 protein. This table holds fewer than 550,000 distinct CDR3 sequences, approximately 31% found once. Sequencing input: PBMCs. Source of these receptors: a human donor in good health (CMV status not recorded). Some clones in this sample may be carry-over from other donors' samples.

This clonotype was counted many times. The chain joins TRBV7-9 to TRBJ1-6; D uncertain. The ends were cut back, 5 bases at V and 5 bases at J, with 10 bases in the middle. CDR1 and CDR2 (germline): SEHNR, FQNEAQ (reference sequence). This CDR3 is built from 14 residues. The CDR3 is CASSGEVDNSPLHF. CDR3 bases: TGTGCCAGCAGCGGGGAAGTGGATAATTCACCCCTCCACTTT.

This chain connects TRBV7-2 to TRBJ2-5, with 7 bases aligning to TRBD2. The CDR3 is made up of 16 amino acids. Germline V lookup: CDR1 SGHTA, CDR2 FQGNSA. V lost 0 bases and J lost 4; bases outside the gene matches: 8. The CDR3 DNA reads as TGTGCCAGCAGCTTAGCGGGGGGGACGATTAGAGAGACCCAGTACTTC. This sequence encodes CASSLAGGTIRETQYF.

The chain uses TRBV7-2 and TRBJ1-5; D not certain. This CDR3 is built from 15 residues. V was shortened by 5 bases and J by 1 base, with 12 bases between the two germline ends. The germline gives CDR1 SGHTA, CDR2 FQGNSA. CDR3 nucleotide sequence: TGTGCCAGCAGCCTCGTCGGGGAGAGCAATCAGCCCCAGCATTTT. This encodes CASSLVGESNQPQHF. Full variable domain (outside the CDR3, taken from reference TRBV7-2 and TRBJ1-5): GAGVSQSPSNKVTEKGKDVELRCDPISGHTALYWYRQSLGQGLEFLIYFQGNSAPDKSGLPSDRFSAERTGGSVSTLTIQRTQQEDSAVYLCASSLVGESNQPQHFGDGTRLSIL.

This chain uses TRBV10-3 with TRBJ1-5; D gene ambiguous. Germline-derived CDR1 and CDR2 are ENHRY and SYGVKD. There are 15 residues in the CDR3. V gave up 0 bases and J gave up 9 bases, with 15 bases separating them. The CDR3 loop is CAISESTGGGGPQHF. CDR3 nucleotides: TGTGCCATCAGTGAGTCGACGGGAGGAGGTGGGCCCCAGCATTTT.

This clonotype appeared a single time. The V and J genes are TRBV4-3 and TRBJ2-7; no reliable D call. The CDR3 is made up of 14 amino acids. Germline CDR1 is LGHNA and CDR2 is YSLEER. With 0 bases removed from V and 2 bases from J, the gap between germline ends came to 8 bases. Written as DNA, the CDR3 is TGCGCCAGCAGCCAAGAACACCCGGCCTACGAGCAGTACTTC. This gives the protein CASSQEHPAYEQYF.

V and J are TRBV2 and TRBJ1-4; a weak D match, TRBD1 (5 bases). Trimming pared 7 bases from V and 7 bases from J, leaving 19 bases between. The CDR3 runs 15 residues. Per germline, CDR1 SNHLY and CDR2 FYNNEI. CDR3 bases: TGTGCCAGCACCCACCGGACACCCGGGGGTGAAAAACTGTTTTTT. It is translated as CASTHRTPGGEKLFF. Combining the CDR3 with reference TRBV2 and TRBJ1-4 gives the whole variable domain EPEVTQTPSHQVTQMGQEVILRCVPISNHLYFYWYRQILGQKVEFLVSFYNNEISEKSEIFDDQFSVERPDGSNFTLKIRSTKLEDSAMYFCASTHRTPGGEKLFFGSGTQLSVL.

This clonotype has just a few counts. This chain connects TRBV29-1 to TRBJ2-3; D is undetermined. This CDR3 is built from 11 residues. Germline CDR1 and CDR2: SQVTM and ANQGSEA. The V end was cut by 7 bases, the J end by 5 bases, with 10 bases between. CDR3 sequence reads: CSGSSGDTQYF. The CDR3 DNA is TGCAGCGGGTCTTCGGGAGATACGCAGTATTTT.

This clonotype was recorded once. This chain links TRBV20-1 with TRBJ2-1; D unresolved. V was cut by 0 bases and J by 6 bases, with 15 bases left in between. Germline assignment: CDR1 DFQATT and CDR2 SNEGSKA (reference sequence). The CDR3 contains 15 residues. The CDR3 region is CSARDLGPQVNEQFF. CDR3 coding DNA: TGCAGTGCTAGAGATCTGGGCCCGCAGGTCAATGAGCAGTTCTTC.

This clonotype was seen only a few times. The chain joins TRBV12-3 or TRBV12-4 to TRBJ2-7, with TRBD1 as a possible D gene (6 bases). This CDR3 comprises 14 residues. Trimming removed 4 bases from V and 5 bases from J, with 15 bases in between. The CDR3, as DNA: TGTGCCAGCAGTTCGCAGGGGCGCCCCGACGAGCAGTACTTC. Translated: CASSSQGRPDEQYF.

The V and J genes are TRBV5-4 and TRBJ2-1; D might be TRBD1 (6 bases). Germline V gives CDR1 SGHNT, CDR2 YYREEE (reference sequence). Trimming took off 0 bases at V and 0 bases at J, with 7 bases between the two ends. The CDR3 is 15 residues long. Written as DNA, the CDR3 is TGTGCCAGCAGCTTGGGGGGGCGCTCCTACAATGAGCAGTTCTTC. Protein product: CASSLGGRSYNEQFF.

The chain is built from TRBV12-3 or TRBV12-4 and TRBJ2-7; D ambiguous. This CDR3 is 13 amino acids long. Trimming removed 8 bases at V and 5 bases at J, with 16 bases between. The CDR3: CASALLVVHEQYF. Here the CDR3 DNA reads TGTGCCAGCGCACTGCTAGTCGTTCACGAGCAGTACTTC.

In this sample, this clonotype turned up many times. The genes are TRBV4-2 and TRBJ2-1, with a weak D call TRBD2 (6 bases). The CDR3 runs to 12 residues. Germline loops: CDR1 LGHNA, CDR2 YNFKEQ. Trimming shortened V by 0 bases and J by 12 bases, and 9 bases separated the two germline ends. The chain's CDR3 is CASSQEPSAQFF. DNA of the CDR3: TGTGCCAGCAGCCAAGAGCCTAGCGCGCAGTTCTTC.

The chain recombines TRBV5-1 with TRBJ1-1; D ambiguous. V lost 5 bases to trimming and J lost 1 base, with 9 bases between them. The CDR3 runs to 13 residues. In germline, CDR1 is SGHRS, CDR2 YFSETQ. CDR3 sequence (DNA): TGCGCCAGCAGTTGGACCTCGAACACTGAAGCTTTCTTT. It translates to CASSWTSNTEAFF. The whole variable domain, remainder taken from reference TRBV5-1 and TRBJ1-1, is KAGVTQTPRYLIKTRGQQVTLSCSPISGHRSVSWYQQTPGQGLQFLFEYFSETQRNKGNFPGRFSGRQFSNSRSEMNVSTLELGDSALYLCASSWTSNTEAFFGQGTRLTVV.

Ten or more counts support this clonotype. The J gene is TRBJ1-4, the V gene TRBV6-1; no clear D gene. CDR1 and CDR2 (germline): MNHNS, SASEGT. V was pared by 4 bases and J by 5 bases, with 11 bases between. The CDR3 has 14 amino acids. The CDR3 DNA is TGTGCCAGCAGTGCTGGCAGTAAGAATGAAAAACTGTTTTTT. Protein sequence: CASSAGSKNEKLFF.

The chain couples TRBV19 to TRBJ1-6; D gene unclear. The CDR3 sequence is 13 residues long. Per germline, CDR1 LNHDA and CDR2 SQIVND (reference sequence). Trimming stripped 3 bases from V and 7 bases from J, with 7 bases between. The CDR3 bases are TGTGCCAGTAGTATTAAATCCAATTCACCCCTCCACTTT. It is translated as CASSIKSNSPLHF.

The CDR3 sequence: CASRADSFGTGELFF. CDR3 coding DNA: TGTGCCAGCAGGGCGGACAGTTTCGGTACCGGGGAGCTGTTTTTT. V gene TRBV12-3 or TRBV12-4 combines with J gene TRBJ2-2, with a possible D match to TRBD1 (6 bases). The V and J ends lost 6 bases and 5 bases respectively, with 16 bases between them. The CDR3 runs to 15 residues.